Listed here are 2 T cell receptor beta chains from one sample, sequenced in a study of cytomegalovirus exposure and HLA in healthy donors. The PCR employed 60 Vbeta primers together with 13 Jbeta primers. Repertoires were generated with immunoSEQ multiplex PCR, while TCRdb's copy carries only in-frame clones and drops some. The sample data list about 120,000 clones. Source material: PBMCs. These receptors were collected from a woman aged 40 to 50 in good health and CMV-seropositive.

The chain links TRBV7-3 to TRBJ2-5; no firm D call. The DNA matches TRBJ2-7 better at its end, which makes the J call doubtful. Germline V CDR1 and CDR2: SGHTA, FQGTGA. This CDR3 comprises 15 residues. The DNA of the CDR3 is TGTGCCAGCAGCTTAACACCAGCGAGCTCCTACGAGCAGTACTTC. This gives the protein CASSLTPASSYEQYF.

This chain links TRBV28 with TRBJ1-1; D call uncertain. The CDR3 loop spans 14 amino acids. Trimming cost V 5 bases and J 1 base, with 11 bases left between them. CDR1 is MDHEN, CDR2 SYDVKM, per germline. CDR3 DNA: TGTGCCAGCAGTCCCTATCAGGCGAACACTGAAGCTTTCTTT. This codes for CASSPYQANTEAFF.